These 24 T cell receptor beta chains came from one sample sequenced in a study of blood T cell repertoires in COVID-19 (TCRdb year 2020). Libraries came from the immunoSEQ multiplex PCR assay. The table comes from immuneACCESS by way of TCRdb, which keeps in-frame sequences with V and J called. Part of the clones is missing from these tables; in studies checked, under half for an unresolved V gene and the rest for unknown reasons. This sample comprises 150,000 to 200,000 clones, 80% to 95% of them detected only once. Nearly 5% of the sample goes to the ten largest clones. Source material: peripheral blood. The receptor set was obtained from a man aged 25 to 40 with COVID-19, enrolled during active disease.

V gene TRBV5-1 combines with J gene TRBJ2-1, with D possibly matching TRBD2 (5 bases). CDR1 is SGHRS and CDR2 is YFSETQ in the germline V gene. V gave up 4 bases and J gave up 5 bases, with 16 bases separating them. The CDR3 length is 15 residues. The CDR3 DNA is TGCGCCAGCAGCCAAATGGTTGGTAGCGACAATGAGCAGTTCTTC. Translating gives CASSQMVGSDNEQFF.

The chain couples TRBV15 to TRBJ1-1, with D unclear. The germline V gene has CDR1 LNHNV and CDR2 YYDKDF (reference sequence). Deletions cut 0 bases from V and 5 bases from J, with 10 bases between. The CDR3 length is 14 residues. The CDR3 region is CATSREGGRTEAFF. The CDR3 DNA follows: TGTGCCACCAGCAGAGAAGGTGGGAGAACTGAAGCTTTCTTT.

The rearrangement links TRBV7-2 to TRBJ1-2; 8 nucleotides line up with TRBD1. Germline loops: CDR1 SGHTA, CDR2 FQGNSA. CDR3 length equals 15 residues. V was pared by 5 bases and J by 6 bases, with 11 bases of the junction left unmatched. CDR3 loop: CASSPRPGQEDGYTF. The CDR3 DNA follows: TGTGCCAGCAGCCCCCGACCGGGACAGGAAGATGGCTACACCTTC.

This clone was observed a single time. The genes are TRBV29-1 and TRBJ2-3; tentative D call: TRBD1 (7 bases). V was clipped by 4 bases and J by 4 bases, with 18 bases between them. The CDR3 length is 15 residues. In germline, CDR1 is SQVTM, CDR2 ANQGSEA. The CDR3 DNA reads as TGCAGCGTTGTGGGGGGACAAGGGGGCGCAGATACGCAGTATTTT. Translating gives CSVVGGQGGADTQYF.

Written as DNA, the CDR3 is TGTGCCAGCAGCGTAGAATGGGGAGCGAACACTGAAGCTTTCTTT. Translating it yields CASSVEWGANTEAFF. This chain joins TRBV9 and TRBJ1-1, with D unresolved. V lost 0 bases and J 1 base, leaving 10 bases between the germline ends. Germline assignment: CDR1 SGDLS and CDR2 YYNGEE. The CDR3 runs 15 residues.

The chain couples TRBV28 to TRBJ2-7, with TRBD1 identical over 11 bases. The germline gives CDR1 MDHEN, CDR2 SYDVKM. Trimming at V came to 7 bases and at J to 12 bases, leaving 11 bases not matched to a gene. This CDR3 is built from 13 residues. CDR3 DNA sequence: TGTGCCAGCACGTCCGGGACAGGGGGTTTGGTGTACTTC. It yields the protein CASTSGTGGLVYF.

The chain has TRBV7-2 and TRBJ1-2; D remains unclear. The germline V and J ends were trimmed by 3 bases and 1 base, with 3 bases remaining between them. The CDR3 has 12 residues. Germline assignment: CDR1 SGHTA and CDR2 FQGNSA. CDR3 sequence: CASSFGNYGYTF. The CDR3, as DNA: TGTGCCAGCAGCTTCGGTAACTATGGCTACACCTTC.

This chain links TRBV19 with TRBJ2-2; 16 bases are shared with TRBD2. J was trimmed by 5 bases and V by 4 bases; bases with no gene match: 13. The CDR3 extends over 20 amino acids. CDR1 and CDR2 from the germline V gene are LNHDA and SQIVND (reference sequence). CDR3 coding DNA: TGTGCCAGTAGTACCAGTCCGGGACTAGCGGGAGGGCCTAAGACCGGGGAGCTGTTTTTT. Protein product: CASSTSPGLAGGPKTGELFF.

CDR3 in DNA: TGCAGTGCCGGCAGGGGAAAAGAGCAGTACTTC. Amino acids: CSAGRGKEQYF. V and J are TRBV20-1 and TRBJ2-7; D possibly corresponds to TRBD1 (6 bases). The germline V and J ends were trimmed by 6 bases and 7 bases, with 13 bases remaining between them. CDR1 is DFQATT and CDR2 is SNEGSKA in the germline V gene (reference sequence). The CDR3 totals 11 residues.

The CDR3 DNA reads as TGTGCCAGCAGCGAGGGGACAGGGCAGGATCTTGGAACCACAGATACGCAGTATTTT. Encoded protein: CASSEGTGQDLGTTDTQYF. This chain connects TRBV2 to TRBJ2-3, with TRBD1 identical over 9 bases. CDR1 SNHLY and CDR2 FYNNEI come from the germline V gene. The CDR3 is made up of 19 amino acids. Trimming cost V 6 bases and J 2 bases; bases outside gene matches: 18.

On this clone itself: At one end the junction does not follow the germline gene, possibly because of a read error. The rearrangement links TRBV27 to TRBJ1-1; perhaps TRBD1 as D (5 bases). The CDR3 length is 11 residues. The germline V gene encodes CDR1 MNHEY and CDR2 SMNVEV (reference sequence). The CDR3: CASSLSSGTPF. CDR3 coding DNA: TGTGCCAGCAGTTTATCCTCCGGGACTCCTTTT.

V is TRBV19 and J is TRBJ1-2; D is unclear. The CDR3 has 17 amino acids. V was pared by 3 bases and J by 2 bases, with 19 bases between. Germline loops: CDR1 LNHDA, CDR2 SQIVND (reference sequence). CDR3 coding DNA: TGTGCCAGTAGTATTAATAACCGGCAGGTCGGCAACTATGGCTACACCTTC. Amino acids: CASSINNRQVGNYGYTF.

The V and J genes are TRBV14 and TRBJ2-1; 10 bases match TRBD1. The germline V gene encodes CDR1 SGHDN and CDR2 FVKESK. The J segment lost 6 bases and the V segment lost 0 bases, leaving 5 bases of the junction unmatched. The CDR3 consists of 16 residues. CDR3 nucleotide sequence: TGTGCCAGCAGCCAAGACTTGGGACAGGGGTCCAATGAGCAGTTCTTC. This sequence encodes CASSQDLGQGSNEQFF. Together with reference TRBV14 and TRBJ2-1, the CDR3 gives the full variable domain: EAGVTQFPSHSVIEKGQTVTLRCDPISGHDNLYWYRRVMGKEIKFLLHFVKESKQDESGMPNNRFLAERTGGTYSTLKVQPAELEDSGVYFCASSQDLGQGSNEQFFGPGTRLTVL.

This clone has just one count. The V and J genes are TRBV28 and TRBJ2-1, with 15 bases aligning to TRBD2. Trimming removed 2 bases from V and 4 bases from J; junction bases left unmatched: 6. This CDR3 is 18 amino acids long. Germline CDR1 MDHEN, CDR2 SYDVKM. DNA for the CDR3: TGTGCCAGCAGTTTAACCGGGACTAGCGGGAGGCGGTACAATGAGCAGTTCTTC. Translating it yields CASSLTGTSGRRYNEQFF.

The gene calls are TRBV19 and TRBJ2-2; 10 nucleotides line up with TRBD1. The trim removed 5 bases at V and 5 bases at J, leaving 5 bases unmatched. Looked up from germline, CDR1 is LNHDA and CDR2 is SQIVND (reference sequence). The length of the CDR3 is 15 residues. The CDR3 reads CASSSGTGVTGELFF. CDR3 nucleotide sequence: TGTGCCAGTAGTTCCGGGACAGGGGTTACCGGGGAGCTGTTTTTT. The full variable domain, in which reference TRBV19 and TRBJ2-2 provide the parts outside the CDR3, is DGGITQSPKYLFRKEGQNVTLSCEQNLNHDAMYWYRQDPGQGLRLIYYSQIVNDFQKGDIAEGYSVSREKKESFPLTVTSAQKNPTAFYLCASSSGTGVTGELFFGEGSRLTVL.

The chain employs TRBV6-5 and TRBJ2-1; D might be TRBD2 (5 bases). Trimming pared 2 bases from V and 10 bases from J, leaving 15 bases between. CDR1 is MNHEY and CDR2 is SVGAGI in the germline V gene. This CDR3 region has 14 residues. CDR3 loop: CASSYPDSRGEQFF. CDR3 nucleotides: TGTGCCAGCAGTTACCCCGATAGTCGCGGGGAGCAGTTCTTC.

V usage is TRBV4-1 and J usage is TRBJ1-1; 8 bases fit TRBD1. The CDR3 extends over 15 amino acids. V dropped 1 base and J dropped 3; count of bases not matched to a gene: 4. Germline V lookup: CDR1 MGHRA, CDR2 YSYEKL. CDR3 in amino acids: CASSQVSGGYTEAFF. CDR3 nucleotides: TGCGCCAGCAGCCAAGTTTCAGGGGGCTACACTGAAGCTTTCTTT.

The V gene is TRBV15, the J gene TRBJ1-2; unclear D gene. The CDR3 sequence is 14 residues long. Between the trimmed V and J ends, which lost 0 bases and 1 base, there was a span of 6 bases. Looked up from germline, CDR1 is LNHNV and CDR2 is YYDKDF (reference sequence). The CDR3 sequence: CATSRDVSNYGYTF. The CDR3 DNA is TGTGCCACCAGCAGAGATGTCAGTAACTATGGCTACACCTTC.

V and J are TRBV27 and TRBJ2-3, with 10 bases lining up with TRBD2. Germline loops: CDR1 MNHEY, CDR2 SMNVEV (reference sequence). This CDR3 spans 16 amino acids. V was pared by 2 bases and J by 5 bases, with 7 bases of the junction left unmatched. Here the CDR3 DNA reads TGTGCCAGCAGTTTAGCTAGCTCTAGCGGGAGAGATACGCAGTATTTT. This codes for CASSLASSSGRDTQYF.

This clone appeared a single time. The rearrangement joins TRBV19 to TRBJ2-7; TRBD2 is a possible D gene (6 bases). The CDR3 is made up of 14 amino acids. Germline CDR1 and CDR2: LNHDA and SQIVND (reference sequence). Trimming left V 4 bases short and J 2 bases short, with 12 bases between. CDR3 region: CASSSGVRTYEQYF. In DNA form, the CDR3 reads TGTGCCAGTAGTAGCGGGGTAAGGACCTACGAGCAGTACTTC.

The V gene is TRBV27, the J gene TRBJ1-1, with D uncertain. Germline lookup yields CDR1 MNHEY and CDR2 SMNVEV (reference sequence). V was shortened by 5 bases and J by 0 bases, with 10 bases between the two germline ends. The CDR3 is 14 residues long. CDR3 residues: CASSNRHLNTEAFF. The CDR3 coding sequence is TGTGCCAGCAGTAACCGACACCTGAACACTGAAGCTTTCTTT.

The sample holds one count of this clone. The chain has TRBV6-5 and TRBJ2-2, with a weak D call TRBD1 (6 bases). The CDR3 runs 16 residues. CDR1 is MNHEY and CDR2 is SVGAGI in the germline V gene. Trimming removed 1 base from V and 2 bases from J, with 11 bases in between. CDR3 nucleotides: TGTGCCAGCAGTTACTGGGGGCTCCCAAACACCGGGGAGCTGTTTTTT. Its protein product is CASSYWGLPNTGELFF.

The rearrangement joins TRBV4-1 to TRBJ1-1; TRBD1 agrees at 9 bases. V was clipped by 1 base and J by 6 bases; unmatched bases: 6. The CDR3 has 15 residues. CDR1 is MGHRA, CDR2 YSYEKL, per germline. CDR3 sequence (DNA): TGCGCCAGCAGCCAAGGGGACAGGGTGGGTTCTGAAGCTTTCTTT. Its translation: CASSQGDRVGSEAFF.

Only a few counts were recorded for this clone. The DNA of the CDR3 is TGTGCCAGCTCACCTCAGGAGGGAAACACTGAAGCTTTCTTT. It is translated as CASSPQEGNTEAFF. This chain joins TRBV18 and TRBJ1-1, with no clear D. Germline V gene data show CDR1 as KGHSH and CDR2 as LQKENI. This CDR3 is 14 amino acids long. The V gene lost 3 bases and the J gene lost 2 bases, with 10 bases spanning the gap.